One sample yielded the 7 T cell receptor beta chains listed below, sequenced in a study of regulatory T cells in long-lasting Graves disease. Time point denoted: newly diagnosed GD, antithyroid drugs for less than 3 months. With RNA extracted from PBMCs as input, the TCR library was made. Arm-PCR of CDR3 regions and iRepertoire HTBI primers were the basis on which TCR beta libraries were built. TCRdb re-called the multiplex PCR reads through MiXCR, storing one row per CDR3 protein. The table lists hundreds of thousands of distinct CDR3 sequences, over 15% of them singletons, with less than 35% in the top ten. The same data also went into a second study, on T cells in Graves' hyperthyroidism and ophthalmopathy.

The material sequenced was peripheral blood mononuclear cells (PBMCs), taken at new diagnosis, from a patient treated with antithyroid drugs. Every receptor here comes from a man aged 35-49 years with Graves disease.

This clonotype was counted many times. The chain couples TRBV3-1 to TRBJ2-2; D is unresolved. This CDR3 is 14 amino acids long. V was shortened by 7 bases and J by 2 bases, with 11 bases between the two germline ends. Germline CDR1 is LGHDT and CDR2 is YNNKEL (reference sequence). DNA of the CDR3: TGTGCCAGCACCCCCGGCTATAACACCGGGGAGCTGTTTTTT. It encodes CASTPGYNTGELFF.

The chain joins TRBV6-1 to TRBJ2-3, with 9 positions matching TRBD1. V trimming: 6 bases; J trimming: 3 bases; junction bases outside the gene matches: 10. This CDR3 has 16 residues. CDR1 is MNHNS and CDR2 is SASEGT in the germline V gene. The CDR3 sequence: CASSPRPGQGTDTQYF. As DNA, the CDR3 is TGTGCCAGCAGCCCCCGCCCGGGACAGGGAACAGATACGCAGTATTTT.

This clonotype was found a few times. V usage is TRBV18 and J usage is TRBJ2-2, with D possibly being TRBD2 (5 bases). Trimming took 0 bases from V and 0 from J, leaving 11 bases between them. Germline lookup yields CDR1 KGHSH and CDR2 LQKENI. The CDR3 spans 17 residues. The CDR3 loop reads CASSPPALATNTGELFF. DNA of the CDR3: TGTGCCAGCTCACCACCGGCCCTAGCTACGAACACCGGGGAGCTGTTTTTT. The variable domain in full, with the rest retrieved from reference TRBV18 and TRBJ2-2, is NAGVMQNPRHLVRRRGQEARLRCSPMKGHSHVYWYRQLPEEGLKFMVYLQKENIIDESGMPKERFSAEFPKEGPSILRIQQVVRGDSAAYFCASSPPALATNTGELFFGEGSRLTVL.

Concerning this clonotype: This clone may be a read error of a much larger clone one base away. V and J are TRBV6-2 or TRBV6-3 and TRBJ2-7; D is unresolved. There are 16 residues in the CDR3. Germline V CDR1 and CDR2: MNHEY, SVGEGT. CDR3 nucleotides: TGTGCCAGCAGTTATTATCCCCCGGACGGGTCCTACAAGCAGTACTTC. Protein: CASSYYPPDGSYKQYF.

The rearrangement uses TRBV15 and TRBJ1-6; maybe TRBD1 (6 bases). This CDR3 contains 14 residues. V lost 5 bases, J lost 6 bases, and 11 bases lay in between. CDR1 and CDR2 from the germline V gene are LNHNV and YYDKDF (reference sequence). Written as DNA, the CDR3 is TGTGCCACCAGCCCCCGGACAGTTAATTCACCCCTCCACTTT. It yields the protein CATSPRTVNSPLHF. The variable domain in full, with the rest retrieved from reference TRBV15 and TRBJ1-6, is DAMVIQNPRYQVTQFGKPVTLSCSQTLNHNVMYWYQQKSSQAPKLLFHYYDKDFNNEADTPDNFQSRRPNTSFCFLDIRSPGLGDTAMYLCATSPRTVNSPLHFGNGTRLTVT.

The chain uses TRBV5-5 and TRBJ2-7; no reliable D call. The CDR3 spans 12 residues. Deletions cut 2 bases from V and 6 bases from J, with 9 bases between. CDR1 is SGHKS, CDR2 YYEKEE, per germline (reference sequence). As DNA, the CDR3 is TGTGCCAGCAGCTTCTCACTGGTCGAGCAGTACTTC. Translation: CASSFSLVEQYF.

The genes are TRBV4-1 and TRBJ1-5; TRBD1 matches at 8 bases. CDR1 and CDR2 from the germline V gene are MGHRA and YSYEKL. Germline trimming cut 4 bases from V and 3 bases from J; bases unmatched to any gene: 8. The CDR3 is 16 residues long. The DNA of the CDR3 is TGCGCCAGCAGCCCGTCGACAGGGGTATACAATCAGCCCCAGCATTTT. It yields the protein CASSPSTGVYNQPQHF.